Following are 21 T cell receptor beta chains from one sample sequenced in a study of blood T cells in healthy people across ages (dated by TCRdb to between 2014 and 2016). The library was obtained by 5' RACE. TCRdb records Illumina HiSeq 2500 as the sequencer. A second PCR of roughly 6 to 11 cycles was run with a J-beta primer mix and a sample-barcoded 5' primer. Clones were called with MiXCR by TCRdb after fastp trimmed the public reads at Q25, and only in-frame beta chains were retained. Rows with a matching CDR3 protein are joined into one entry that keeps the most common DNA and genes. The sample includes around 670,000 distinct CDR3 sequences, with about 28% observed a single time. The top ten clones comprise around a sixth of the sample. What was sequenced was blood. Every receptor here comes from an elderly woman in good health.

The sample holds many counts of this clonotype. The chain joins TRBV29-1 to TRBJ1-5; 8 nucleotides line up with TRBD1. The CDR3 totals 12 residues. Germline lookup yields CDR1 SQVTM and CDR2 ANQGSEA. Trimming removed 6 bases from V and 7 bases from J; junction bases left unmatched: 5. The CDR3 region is CSVRTGRQPQHF. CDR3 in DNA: TGCAGCGTCCGGACAGGGAGGCAGCCCCAGCATTTT.

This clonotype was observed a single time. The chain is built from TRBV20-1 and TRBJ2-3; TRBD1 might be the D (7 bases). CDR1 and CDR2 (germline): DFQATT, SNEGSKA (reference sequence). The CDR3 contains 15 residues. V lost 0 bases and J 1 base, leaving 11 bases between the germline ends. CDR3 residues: CSARDSRGGTDTQYF. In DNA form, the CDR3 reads TGCAGTGCTAGAGATTCCAGGGGGGGCACAGATACGCAGTATTTT.

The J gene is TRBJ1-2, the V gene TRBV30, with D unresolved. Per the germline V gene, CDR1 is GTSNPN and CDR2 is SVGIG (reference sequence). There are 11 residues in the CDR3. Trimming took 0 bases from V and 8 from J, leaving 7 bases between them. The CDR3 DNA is TGTGCCTGGAGTGTATTGCGGGGCTACACCTTC. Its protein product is CAWSVLRGYTF. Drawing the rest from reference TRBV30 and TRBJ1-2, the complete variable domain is SQTIHQWPATLVQPVGSPLSLECTVEGTSNPNLYWYRQAAGRGLQLLFYSVGIGQISSEVPQNLSASRPQDRQFILSSKKLLLSDSGFYLCAWSVLRGYTFGSGTRLTVV.

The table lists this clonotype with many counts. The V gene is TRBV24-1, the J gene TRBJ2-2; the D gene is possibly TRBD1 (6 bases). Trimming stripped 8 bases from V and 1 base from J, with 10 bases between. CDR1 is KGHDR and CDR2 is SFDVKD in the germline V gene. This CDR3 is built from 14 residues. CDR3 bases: TGTGCCACCAAAGACAGGCGGAACACCGGGGAGCTGTTTTTT. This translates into CATKDRRNTGELFF.

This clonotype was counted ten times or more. As DNA, the CDR3 is TGTGCCAGCAGACAGCAGAACAGGGGGTATGGCTACACCTTC. This translates into CASRQQNRGYGYTF. The chain employs TRBV6-5 and TRBJ1-2; 8 nucleotides align to TRBD1. Per the germline V gene, CDR1 is MNHEY and CDR2 is SVGAGI. This CDR3 spans 14 amino acids. Trimming cost V 6 bases and J 5 bases; bases outside gene matches: 8.

The CDR3 DNA follows: TGTGCCAGCAGTTTAGATATGGGGAGGGGCACTGAAGCTTTCTTT. This translates into CASSLDMGRGTEAFF. The genes are TRBV12-3 or TRBV12-4 and TRBJ1-1; D perhaps matches TRBD1 (5 bases). This CDR3 is 15 amino acids long. V lost 1 base and J 4 bases, leaving 13 bases between the germline ends.

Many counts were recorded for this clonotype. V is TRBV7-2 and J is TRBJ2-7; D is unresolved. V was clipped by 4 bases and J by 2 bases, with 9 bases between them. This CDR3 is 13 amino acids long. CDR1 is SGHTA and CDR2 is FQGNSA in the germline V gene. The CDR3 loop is CASSSTSAYEQYF. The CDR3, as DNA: TGTGCCAGCAGCTCCACTTCCGCCTACGAGCAGTACTTC.

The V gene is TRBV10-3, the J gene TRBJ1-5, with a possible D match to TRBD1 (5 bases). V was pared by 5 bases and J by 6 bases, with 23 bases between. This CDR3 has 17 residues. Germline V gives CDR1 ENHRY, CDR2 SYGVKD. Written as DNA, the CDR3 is TGTGCCATCAGTCCAGGGATATTGGGCGGGGGGACTCAGCCCCAGCATTTT. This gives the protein CAISPGILGGGTQPQHF.

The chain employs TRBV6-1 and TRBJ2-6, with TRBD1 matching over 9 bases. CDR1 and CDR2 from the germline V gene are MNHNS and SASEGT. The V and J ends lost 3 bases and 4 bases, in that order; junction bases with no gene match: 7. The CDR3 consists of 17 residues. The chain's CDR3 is CASSDTGGRVGANVLTF. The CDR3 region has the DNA TGTGCCAGCAGTGATACAGGGGGCAGAGTGGGGGCCAACGTCCTGACTTTC.

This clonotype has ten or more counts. This CDR3 is CASTPTGLPYEQYF. Written as DNA, the CDR3 is TGTGCCAGCACCCCGACAGGGTTACCCTACGAGCAGTACTTC. The chain uses TRBV9 and TRBJ2-7; 7 bases are a match to TRBD1. Germline assignment: CDR1 SGDLS and CDR2 YYNGEE. This CDR3 has 14 residues. Trimming cost V 6 bases and J 2 bases; bases outside gene matches: 8.

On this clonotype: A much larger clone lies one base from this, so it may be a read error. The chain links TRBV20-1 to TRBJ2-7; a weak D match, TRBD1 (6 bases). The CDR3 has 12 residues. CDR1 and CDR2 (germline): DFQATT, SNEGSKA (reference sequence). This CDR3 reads CRATGTTYEQYF. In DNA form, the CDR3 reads TGCAGGGCTACCGGGACAACCTACGAGCAGTACTTC.

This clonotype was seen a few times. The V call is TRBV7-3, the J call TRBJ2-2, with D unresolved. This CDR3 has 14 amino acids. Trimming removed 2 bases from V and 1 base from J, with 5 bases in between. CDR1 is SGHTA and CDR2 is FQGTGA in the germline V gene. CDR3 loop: CASSLGLNTGELFF. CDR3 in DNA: TGTGCCAGCAGCTTAGGTCTGAACACCGGGGAGCTGTTTTTT.

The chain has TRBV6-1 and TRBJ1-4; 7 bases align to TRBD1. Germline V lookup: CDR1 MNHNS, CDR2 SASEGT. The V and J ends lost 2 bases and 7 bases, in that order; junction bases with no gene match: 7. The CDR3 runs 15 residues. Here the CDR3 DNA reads TGTGCCAGCAGTGAATATGCAGGGGGAGGTGAAAAACTGTTTTTT. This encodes CASSEYAGGGEKLFF.

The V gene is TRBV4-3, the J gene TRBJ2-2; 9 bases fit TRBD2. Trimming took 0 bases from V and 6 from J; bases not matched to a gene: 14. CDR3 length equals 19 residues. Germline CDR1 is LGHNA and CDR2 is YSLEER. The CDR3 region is CASSQDIALGAGGPGELFF. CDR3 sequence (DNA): TGCGCCAGCAGCCAAGATATCGCGCTTGGAGCGGGGGGTCCCGGGGAGCTGTTTTTT.

The CDR3 loop reads CASSLGWGVPYEQYF. The DNA for the CDR3 is TGTGCCAGCAGCTTAGGGTGGGGGGTCCCCTACGAGCAGTACTTC. The chain carries TRBV7-2 and TRBJ2-7; possible D gene TRBD2, 6 bases. V lost 1 base and J 2 bases, leaving 12 bases between the germline ends. CDR3 size: 15 residues. The V gene's germline CDR1 is SGHTA and CDR2 FQGNSA.

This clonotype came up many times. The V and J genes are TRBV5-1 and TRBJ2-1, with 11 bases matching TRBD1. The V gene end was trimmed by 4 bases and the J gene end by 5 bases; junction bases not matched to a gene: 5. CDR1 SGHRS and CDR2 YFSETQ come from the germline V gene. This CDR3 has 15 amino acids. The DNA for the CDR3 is TGCGCCAGCAGCGCCGGGACAGGGGGTCACAATGAGCAGTTCTTC. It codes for CASSAGTGGHNEQFF.

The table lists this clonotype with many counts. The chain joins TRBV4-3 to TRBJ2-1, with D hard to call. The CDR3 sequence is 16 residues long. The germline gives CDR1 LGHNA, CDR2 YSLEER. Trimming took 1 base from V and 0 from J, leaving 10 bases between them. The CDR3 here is CASSQVAGLSYNEQFF. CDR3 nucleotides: TGCGCCAGCAGCCAAGTGGCAGGCCTCTCCTACAATGAGCAGTTCTTC.

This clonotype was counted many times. Here the CDR3 reads CASSFGGENTDTQYF. The CDR3 coding sequence is TGTGCCAGCAGTTTTGGCGGCGAAAACACAGATACGCAGTATTTT. The genes are TRBV6-5 and TRBJ2-3; no clear D. This CDR3 has 15 residues. V shed 4 bases and J shed 2 bases, with 13 bases lying between them. From germline, CDR1 is MNHEY and CDR2 SVGAGI.

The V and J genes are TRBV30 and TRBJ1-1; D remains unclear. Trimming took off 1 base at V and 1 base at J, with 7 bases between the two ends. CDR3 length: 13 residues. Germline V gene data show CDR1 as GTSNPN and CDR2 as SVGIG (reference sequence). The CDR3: CAWSGHSNTEAFF. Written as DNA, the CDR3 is TGTGCCTGGAGTGGTCACTCGAACACTGAAGCTTTCTTT.

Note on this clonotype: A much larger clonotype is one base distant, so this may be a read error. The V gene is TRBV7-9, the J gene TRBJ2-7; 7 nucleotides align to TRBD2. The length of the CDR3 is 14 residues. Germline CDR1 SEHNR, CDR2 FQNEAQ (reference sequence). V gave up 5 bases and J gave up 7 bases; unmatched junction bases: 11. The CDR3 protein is CASSASGRYNEQYF. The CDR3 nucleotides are TGTGCCAGCAGCGCTAGCGGCCGATACAATGAGCAGTACTTC.

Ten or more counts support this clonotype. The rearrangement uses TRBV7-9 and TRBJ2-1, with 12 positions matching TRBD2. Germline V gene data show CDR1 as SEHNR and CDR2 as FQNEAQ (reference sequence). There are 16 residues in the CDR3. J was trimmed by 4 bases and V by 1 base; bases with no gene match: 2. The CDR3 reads CASSLDGLAGYNEQFF. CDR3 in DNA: TGTGCCAGCAGCTTAGATGGACTAGCGGGGTACAATGAGCAGTTCTTC.